One sample yielded the 6 T cell receptor beta chains listed below, sequenced in a study of tumour-infiltrating T cells in Burkitt lymphoma. Clones were sequenced by immunoSEQ multiplex PCR, and TCRdb holds only the in-frame ones, with some missing. The sample lists tens of thousands of clones, roughly 30% occurring once. The sample was tumor tissue. All receptors come from a human donor with Burkitt lymphoma.

The chain couples TRBV7-8 to TRBJ1-4; the match to TRBD1 covers 9 bases. Germline loops: CDR1 SGHVS, CDR2 FQNEAQ. V dropped 4 bases and J dropped 8; count of bases not matched to a gene: 11. The CDR3 has 16 residues. The CDR3 protein is CASSSFPGQGNEKLFF. In DNA form, the CDR3 reads TGTGCCAGCAGCTCGTTTCCGGGACAGGGCAACGAAAAACTGTTTTTT.

This clone was seen a handful of times. This rearrangement joins TRBV20-1 to TRBJ1-5; D is undetermined. This CDR3 has 9 amino acids. The V and J ends lost 4 bases and 5 bases respectively, with 0 bases between them. Germline V lookup: CDR1 DFQATT, CDR2 SNEGSKA (reference sequence). CDR3 sequence reads: CSANQPQHF. The CDR3 DNA follows: TGCAGTGCTAATCAGCCCCAGCATTTT.

This chain connects TRBV15 to TRBJ2-7, with D possibly being TRBD1 or TRBD2 (6 bases each). The CDR3 contains 14 residues. The V end lost 0 bases, the J end lost 4 bases, and 10 bases lay between the germline ends. Germline-derived CDR1 and CDR2 are LNHNV and YYDKDF (reference sequence). As DNA, the CDR3 is TGTGCCACCAGCAGAGACAGGGGACTTTACGAGCAGTACTTC. Protein product: CATSRDRGLYEQYF.

The V and J genes are TRBV7-2 and TRBJ1-2; 7 nucleotides align to TRBD1. Germline CDR1 is SGHTA and CDR2 is FQGNSA. CDR3 length: 14 amino acids. V trimming: 1 base; J trimming: 4 bases; junction bases outside the gene matches: 3. CDR3 sequence reads: CASSLDRGSYGYTF. For the CDR3, the DNA is TGTGCCAGCAGCTTAGACAGGGGCTCCTATGGCTACACCTTC. Full variable domain (outside the CDR3, taken from reference TRBV7-2 and TRBJ1-2): GAGVSQSPSNKVTEKGKDVELRCDPISGHTALYWYRQSLGQGLEFLIYFQGNSAPDKSGLPSDRFSAERTGGSVSTLTIQRTQQEDSAVYLCASSLDRGSYGYTFGSGTRLTVV.

This clone was counted between two and nine times. The chain combines TRBV7-2 with TRBJ1-2; the D is unclear. V was trimmed by 5 bases and J by 7 bases, leaving 17 bases between them. This CDR3 spans 14 amino acids. Germline-derived CDR1 and CDR2 are SGHTA and FQGNSA. Written as DNA, the CDR3 is TGTGCCAGCAGCCCCGAGGTCGGTTGGGGTGGCTACACCTTC. This sequence encodes CASSPEVGWGGYTF.

CDR3 DNA sequence: TGTGCCAGCAGTGAAGCCCCGCGTGGCTACACCTTC. Translating it yields CASSEAPRGYTF. The chain has TRBV2 and TRBJ1-2; D gene uncertain. The CDR3 sequence is 12 residues long. The V end was cut by 0 bases, the J end by 7 bases, with 6 bases between. Looked up from germline, CDR1 is SNHLY and CDR2 is FYNNEI.